This is a list of T cell receptor beta chains from one sample in a study of T-cell reconstitution after alpha-beta-depleted transplantation in children. MiXCR, run by TCRdb on the PCR reads, gives a single entry per CDR3 protein. The sample lists about 400,000 distinct CDR3 sequences, roughly 22% occurring once. The sample was PBMCs from the stem cell graft donor, taken from the stem cell graft. The origin of the receptors is a human donor who donated a stem cell graft to a child with acute myeloid leukemia. Both conserved end residues are part of each CDR3. The order of the fields is J gene, V gene, CDR3 protein.

TRBJ2-7 TRBV6-7 CASLSSINYEQYF
TRBJ2-2 TRBV4-2 CASTSREAGGELFF
TRBJ1-5 TRBV4-1 CASSMGQSGPSAQHF
TRBJ2-1 TRBV11-2 CASSFRPGGPSNEQFF
TRBJ2-5 TRBV29-1 CSVVGGDGETQYF
TRBJ2-7 TRBV14 CASSQDRAWEQYF
TRBJ2-7 TRBV4-2 CASSQGLAGIAAEQYF
TRBJ2-5 TRBV4-2 CASSQDHGAETQYF
TRBJ1-2 TRBV27 CASSLFFQYRDGYTF
TRBJ2-1 TRBV5-1 CASSPDSPGWNEQFF
TRBJ2-7 TRBV20-1 CTPESGWAYEQYF
TRBJ2-3 TRBV12-3/TRBV12-4 CASSREGQGDTQYF
TRBJ2-2 TRBV4-1 CASSSSQLGGELFF
TRBJ2-2 TRBV7-6 CASSFPTSGRDHTGELFF
TRBJ2-5 TRBV29-1 CSVDGTSGTQETQYF
TRBJ2-1 TRBV6-5 CASSYSSRGEQFF
TRBJ1-5 TRBV10-3 CAISAGTANSNQPQHF
TRBJ2-7 TRBV11-2 CASSLLAATYEQYF
TRBJ2-1 TRBV4-1 CASSQDRTSGGDNEQFF
TRBJ2-5 TRBV5-1 CASSADGTSGTLDYF
TRBJ2-1 TRBV29-1 CSVASGLNEQFF
TRBJ2-3 TRBV29-1 CSVQGAGDTQYF
TRBJ2-2 TRBV7-9 CASSFGREGSAGELFF
TRBJ2-5 TRBV5-1 CASSLGQDQETQYF
TRBJ2-3 TRBV6-5 CASSPERYTQYF
TRBJ2-7 TRBV6-5 CASSRSLEEQYF
TRBJ1-4 TRBV12-3/TRBV12-4 CASKPEGQLNEKLFF
TRBJ2-3 TRBV6-1 CASSVDGWTADTQYF
TRBJ2-2 TRBV7-8 CASSLGGTGLAGVLAGELFF
TRBJ2-7 TRBV15 CATSRRTAGEDEQYF
TRBJ2-1 TRBV29-1 CSVELGGKYEQFF
TRBJ2-1 TRBV2 CASSEDRDRQFF
TRBJ2-1 TRBV15 CATRWVLYYNEQFF
TRBJ2-7 TRBV12-3/TRBV12-4 CASTVTGGNYEQYF
TRBJ1-3 TRBV18 CASSPPGSASSGNTIYF
TRBJ2-1 TRBV5-1 CASSLTPSGTYNEQFF
TRBJ2-3 TRBV5-1 CASSLDRRRGTTDTQYF
TRBJ1-6 TRBV7-2 CASSLGVSSPLHF
TRBJ2-1 TRBV7-9 CASSLEVHEQFF